This TCR beta chain was profiled in a study of blood T cell repertoires in COVID-19. Study information: COVID-19 samples from acute and convalescent phases originated in the United States, Italy and Spain. Sources were T cells, B-cell-depleted T cells, or PBMCs; the material itself was cDNA or gDNA.

The CDR3 covers 13 residues. With V trimmed by 4 bases and J by 4 bases, 1 base remained unmatched. The germline V gene encodes CDR1 SGHRS and CDR2 YFSETQ. Authors' data handling: Nucleated cell number was recorded as an estimate derived from reference gene primer amplification. The table came from immunoSEQ multiplex PCR; TCRdb's copy has only in-frame clones and leaves some out. V and J calls and clone size are those listed in that table; D and trimming were worked out from the DNA. The sample lists 130,000 or so clones, 85% to 90% occurring once. This TCR came from a man in his forties or fifties with active or convalescent COVID-19. The sample consisted of peripheral blood. The V gene is TRBV5-1, the J gene TRBJ2-2; 7 nucleotides match TRBD1. The CDR3 protein is CASSTGVTGELFF. CDR3 in DNA: TGCGCCAGCAGCACAGGGGTCACCGGGGAGCTGTTTTTT. The variable domain in full, completed from reference TRBV5-1 and TRBJ2-2, reads KAGVTQTPRYLIKTRGQQVTLSCSPISGHRSVSWYQQTPGQGLQFLFEYFSETQRNKGNFPGRFSGRQFSNSRSEMNVSTLELGDSALYLCASSTGVTGELFFGEGSRLTVL.